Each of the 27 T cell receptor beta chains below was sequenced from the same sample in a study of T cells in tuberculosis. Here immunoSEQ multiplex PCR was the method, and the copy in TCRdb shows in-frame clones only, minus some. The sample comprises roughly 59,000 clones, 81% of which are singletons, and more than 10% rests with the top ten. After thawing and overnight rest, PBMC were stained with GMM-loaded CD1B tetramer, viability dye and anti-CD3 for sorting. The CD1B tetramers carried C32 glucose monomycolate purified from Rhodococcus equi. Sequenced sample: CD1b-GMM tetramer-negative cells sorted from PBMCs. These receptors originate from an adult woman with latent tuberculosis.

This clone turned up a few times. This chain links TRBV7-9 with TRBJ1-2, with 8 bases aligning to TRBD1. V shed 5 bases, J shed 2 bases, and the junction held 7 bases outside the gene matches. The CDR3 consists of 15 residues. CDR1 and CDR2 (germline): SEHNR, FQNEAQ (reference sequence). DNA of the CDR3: TGTGCCAGCAGCGTAACAGGGGGATTAAACTATGGCTACACCTTC. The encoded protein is CASSVTGGLNYGYTF. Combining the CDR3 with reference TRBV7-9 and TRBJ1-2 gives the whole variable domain DTGVSQNPRHKITKRGQNVTFRCDPISEHNRLYWYRQTLGQGPEFLTYFQNEAQLEKSRLLSDRFSAERPKGSFSTLEIQRTEQGDSAMYLCASSVTGGLNYGYTFGSGTRLTVV.

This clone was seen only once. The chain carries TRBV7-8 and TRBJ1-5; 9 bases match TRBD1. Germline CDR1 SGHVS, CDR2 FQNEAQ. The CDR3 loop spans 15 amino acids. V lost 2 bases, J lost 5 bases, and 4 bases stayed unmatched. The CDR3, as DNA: TGTGCCAGCAGCTTACCACAGGGGGCAGATCAGCCCCAGCATTTT. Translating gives CASSLPQGADQPQHF. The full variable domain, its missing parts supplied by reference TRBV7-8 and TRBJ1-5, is GAGVSQSPRYKVAKRGQDVALRCDPISGHVSLFWYQQALGQGPEFLTYFQNEAQLDKSGLPSDRFFAERPEGSVSTLKIQRTQQEDSAVYLCASSLPQGADQPQHFGDGTRLSIL.

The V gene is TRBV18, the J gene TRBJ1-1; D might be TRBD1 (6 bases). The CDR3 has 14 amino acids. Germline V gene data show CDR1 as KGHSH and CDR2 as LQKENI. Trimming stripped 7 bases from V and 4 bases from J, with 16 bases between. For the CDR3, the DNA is TGTGCCAGCTATTTAGACCAAGGGGGCACTGAAGCTTTCTTT. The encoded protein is CASYLDQGGTEAFF.

The CDR3 loop is CASSFDGTVLPNEKLFF. The CDR3 DNA reads as TGCGCCAGCAGCTTCGATGGGACAGTTCTACCTAATGAAAAACTGTTTTTT. This rearrangement joins TRBV5-1 to TRBJ1-4; 7 nucleotides line up with TRBD1. The junction had 10 bases not matched to a gene; V was cut back by 2 bases and J by 3 bases. CDR3 size: 17 residues. The germline V gene has CDR1 SGHRS and CDR2 YFSETQ.

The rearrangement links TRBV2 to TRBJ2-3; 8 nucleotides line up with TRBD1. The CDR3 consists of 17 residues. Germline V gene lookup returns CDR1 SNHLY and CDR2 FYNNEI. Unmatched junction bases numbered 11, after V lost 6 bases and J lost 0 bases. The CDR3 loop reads CASRLHPGGFSTDTQYF. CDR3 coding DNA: TGTGCCAGCAGGCTACACCCAGGGGGCTTTAGCACAGATACGCAGTATTTT.

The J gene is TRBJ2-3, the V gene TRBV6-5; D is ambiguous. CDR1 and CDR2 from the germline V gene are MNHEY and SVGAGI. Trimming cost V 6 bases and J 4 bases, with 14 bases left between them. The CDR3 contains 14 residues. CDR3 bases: TGTGCCAGCAGCTTAAGAGGAGTCGCAGATACGCAGTATTTT. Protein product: CASSLRGVADTQYF.

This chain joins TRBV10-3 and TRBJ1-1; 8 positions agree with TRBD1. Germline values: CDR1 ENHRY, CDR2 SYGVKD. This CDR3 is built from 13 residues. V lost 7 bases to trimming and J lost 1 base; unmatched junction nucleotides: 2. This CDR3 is CAITGTGNTEAFF. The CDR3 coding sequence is TGTGCCATCACTGGGACAGGGAACACTGAAGCTTTCTTT.

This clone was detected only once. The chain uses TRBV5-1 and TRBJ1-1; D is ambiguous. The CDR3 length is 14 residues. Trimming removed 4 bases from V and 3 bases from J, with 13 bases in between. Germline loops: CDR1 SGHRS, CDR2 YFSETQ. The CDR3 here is CASSLLNGDTEAFF. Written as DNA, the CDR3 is TGCGCCAGCAGCCTTCTCAACGGGGACACTGAAGCTTTCTTT.

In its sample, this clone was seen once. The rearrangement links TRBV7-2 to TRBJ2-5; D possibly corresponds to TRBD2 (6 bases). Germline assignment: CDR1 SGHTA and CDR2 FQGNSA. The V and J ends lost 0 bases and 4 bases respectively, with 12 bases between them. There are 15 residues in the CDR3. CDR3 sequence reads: CASSLAGGGIETQYF. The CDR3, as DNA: TGTGCCAGCAGCTTAGCGGGGGGAGGAATAGAGACCCAGTACTTC.

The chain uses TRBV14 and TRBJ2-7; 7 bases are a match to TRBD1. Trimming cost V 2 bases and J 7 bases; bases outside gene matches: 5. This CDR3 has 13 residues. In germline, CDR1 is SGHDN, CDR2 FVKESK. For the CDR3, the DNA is TGTGCCAGCAGCCAACGGACAGGTCGAGAGCAGTACTTC. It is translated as CASSQRTGREQYF.

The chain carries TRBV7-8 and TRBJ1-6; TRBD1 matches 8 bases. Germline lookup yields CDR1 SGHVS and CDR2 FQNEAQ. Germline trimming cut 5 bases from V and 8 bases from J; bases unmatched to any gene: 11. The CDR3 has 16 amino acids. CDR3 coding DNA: TGTGCCAGCAGCCGAATGACCGGGACAGGATATTCACCCCTCCACTTT. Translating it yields CASSRMTGTGYSPLHF. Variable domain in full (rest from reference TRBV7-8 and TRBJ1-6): GAGVSQSPRYKVAKRGQDVALRCDPISGHVSLFWYQQALGQGPEFLTYFQNEAQLDKSGLPSDRFFAERPEGSVSTLKIQRTQQEDSAVYLCASSRMTGTGYSPLHFGNGTRLTVT.

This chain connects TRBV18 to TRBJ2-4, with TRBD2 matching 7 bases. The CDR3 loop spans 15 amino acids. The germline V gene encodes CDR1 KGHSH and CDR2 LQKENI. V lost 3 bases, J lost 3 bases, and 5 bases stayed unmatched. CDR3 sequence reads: CASSPGGSGKNIQYF. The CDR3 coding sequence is TGTGCCAGCTCACCGGGGGGGTCAGGCAAAAACATTCAGTACTTC. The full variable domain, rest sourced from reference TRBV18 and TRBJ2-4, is NAGVMQNPRHLVRRRGQEARLRCSPMKGHSHVYWYRQLPEEGLKFMVYLQKENIIDESGMPKERFSAEFPKEGPSILRIQQVVRGDSAAYFCASSPGGSGKNIQYFGAGTRLSVL.

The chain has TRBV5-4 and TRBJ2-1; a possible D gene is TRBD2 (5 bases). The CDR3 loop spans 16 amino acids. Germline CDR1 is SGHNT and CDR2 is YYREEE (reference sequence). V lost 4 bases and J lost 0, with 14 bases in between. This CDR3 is CASSRRALASYNEQFF. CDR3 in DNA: TGTGCCAGCAGCCGAAGGGCCCTAGCCTCCTACAATGAGCAGTTCTTC.

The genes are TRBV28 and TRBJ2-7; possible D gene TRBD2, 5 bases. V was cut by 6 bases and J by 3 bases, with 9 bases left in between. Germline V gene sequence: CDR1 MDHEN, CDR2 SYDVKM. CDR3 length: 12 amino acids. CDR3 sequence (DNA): TGTGCCAGCAGCCATCGGGGCTACGAGCAGTACTTC. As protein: CASSHRGYEQYF.

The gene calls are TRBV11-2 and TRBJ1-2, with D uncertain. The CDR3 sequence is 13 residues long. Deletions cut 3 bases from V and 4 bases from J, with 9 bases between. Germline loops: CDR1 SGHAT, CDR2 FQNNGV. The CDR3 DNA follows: TGTGCCAGCAGCTTCGGGGTGGCCTATGGCTACACCTTC. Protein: CASSFGVAYGYTF.

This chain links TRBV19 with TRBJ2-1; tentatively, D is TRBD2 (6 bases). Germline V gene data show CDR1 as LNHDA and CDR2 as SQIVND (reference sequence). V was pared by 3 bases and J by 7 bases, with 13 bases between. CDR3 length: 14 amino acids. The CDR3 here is CASSMRGLGNEQFF. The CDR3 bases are TGTGCCAGTAGTATGCGGGGTCTGGGTAATGAGCAGTTCTTC. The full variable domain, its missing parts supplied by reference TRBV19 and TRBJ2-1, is DGGITQSPKYLFRKEGQNVTLSCEQNLNHDAMYWYRQDPGQGLRLIYYSQIVNDFQKGDIAEGYSVSREKKESFPLTVTSAQKNPTAFYLCASSMRGLGNEQFFGPGTRLTVL.

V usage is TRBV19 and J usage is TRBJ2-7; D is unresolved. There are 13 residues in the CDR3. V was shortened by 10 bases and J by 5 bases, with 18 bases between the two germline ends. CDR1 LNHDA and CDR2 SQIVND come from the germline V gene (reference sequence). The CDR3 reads CATLVSSPHEQYF. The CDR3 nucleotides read TGTGCCACCCTAGTTAGTTCTCCCCACGAGCAGTACTTC.

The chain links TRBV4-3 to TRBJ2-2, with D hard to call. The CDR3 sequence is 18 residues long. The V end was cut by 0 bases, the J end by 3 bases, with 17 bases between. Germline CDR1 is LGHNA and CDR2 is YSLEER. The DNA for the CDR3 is TGCGCCAGCAGCCAAGAAGTCCTCCAGTCAGGCCACACCGGGGAGCTGTTTTTT. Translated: CASSQEVLQSGHTGELFF.

The CDR3 sequence is CASRTRGRSDGYTF. CDR3 coding DNA: TGTGCCAGCAGAACCCGGGGGAGATCGGATGGCTACACCTTC. The rearrangement joins TRBV5-6 to TRBJ1-2; the D gene is possibly TRBD1 (5 bases). The CDR3 totals 14 residues. The V gene lost 5 bases and the J gene lost 6 bases, with 17 bases spanning the gap. Germline values: CDR1 SGHDT, CDR2 YYEEEE. The variable domain in full, with the rest retrieved from reference TRBV5-6 and TRBJ1-2, is DAGVTQSPTHLIKTRGQQVTLRCSPKSGHDTVSWYQQALGQGPQFIFQYYEEEERQRGNFPDRFSGHQFPNYSSELNVNALLLGDSALYLCASRTRGRSDGYTFGSGTRLTVV.

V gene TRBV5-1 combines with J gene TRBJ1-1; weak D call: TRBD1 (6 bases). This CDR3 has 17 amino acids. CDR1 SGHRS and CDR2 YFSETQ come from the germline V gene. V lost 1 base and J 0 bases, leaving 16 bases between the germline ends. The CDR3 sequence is CASSLTYPTGLNTEAFF. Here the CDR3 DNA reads TGCGCCAGCAGCTTGACATATCCGACAGGACTGAACACTGAAGCTTTCTTT.

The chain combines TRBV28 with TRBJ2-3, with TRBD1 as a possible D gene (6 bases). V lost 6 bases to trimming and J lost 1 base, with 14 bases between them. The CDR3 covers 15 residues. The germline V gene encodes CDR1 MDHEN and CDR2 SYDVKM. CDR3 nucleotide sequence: TGTGCCAGCAGCCTCCAGGGGATGGGCACAGATACGCAGTATTTT. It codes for CASSLQGMGTDTQYF.

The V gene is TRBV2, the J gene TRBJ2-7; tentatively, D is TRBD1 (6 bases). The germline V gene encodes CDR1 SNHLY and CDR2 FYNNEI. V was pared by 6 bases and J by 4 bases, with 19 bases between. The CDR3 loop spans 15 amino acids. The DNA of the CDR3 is TGTGCCAGCAGGGCCAATGGGGGCACGATGTACGAGCAGTACTTC. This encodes CASRANGGTMYEQYF.

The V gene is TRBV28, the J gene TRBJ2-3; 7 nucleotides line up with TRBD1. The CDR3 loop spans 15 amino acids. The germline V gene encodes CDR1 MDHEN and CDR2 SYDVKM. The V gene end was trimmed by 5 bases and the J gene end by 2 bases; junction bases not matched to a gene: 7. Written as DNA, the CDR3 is TGTGCCAGCAGTCCCCCGACAGGGATCACAGATACGCAGTATTTT. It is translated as CASSPPTGITDTQYF.

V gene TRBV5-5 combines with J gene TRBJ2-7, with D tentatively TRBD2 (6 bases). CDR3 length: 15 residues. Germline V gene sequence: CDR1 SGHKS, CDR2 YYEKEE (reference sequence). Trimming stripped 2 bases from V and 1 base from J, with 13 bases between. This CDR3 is CASSLLSSGSYEQYF. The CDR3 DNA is TGTGCCAGCAGCTTATTGAGTAGCGGTTCCTACGAGCAGTACTTC.

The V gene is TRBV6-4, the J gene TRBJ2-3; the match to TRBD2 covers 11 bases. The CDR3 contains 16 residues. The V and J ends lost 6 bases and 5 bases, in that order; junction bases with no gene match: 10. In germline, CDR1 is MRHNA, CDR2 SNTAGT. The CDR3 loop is CASSPRASGGIDTQYF. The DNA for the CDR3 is TGTGCCAGCAGCCCGCGGGCTAGCGGGGGGATAGATACGCAGTATTTT.

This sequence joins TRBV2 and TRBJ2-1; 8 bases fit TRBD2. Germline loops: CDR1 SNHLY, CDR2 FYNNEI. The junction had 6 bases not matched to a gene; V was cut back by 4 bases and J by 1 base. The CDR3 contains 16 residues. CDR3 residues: CASSGRGGASYNEQFF. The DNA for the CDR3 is TGTGCCAGCAGTGGCCGGGGGGGGGCTTCCTACAATGAGCAGTTCTTC.

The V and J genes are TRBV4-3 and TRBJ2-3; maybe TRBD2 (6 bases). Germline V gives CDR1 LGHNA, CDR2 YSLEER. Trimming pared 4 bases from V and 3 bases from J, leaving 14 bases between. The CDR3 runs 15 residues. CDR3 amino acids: CASSLGGSGTDTQYF. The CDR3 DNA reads TGCGCCAGCAGCCTCGGGGGTAGCGGTACAGATACGCAGTATTTT.